This passage covers 20 T cell receptor beta chains from one sample sequenced in a study of blood T cell repertoires in COVID-19 (dated by TCRdb to between 2020 and 2021). The library came from the immunoSEQ multiplex PCR assay. This is the immuneACCESS table as TCRdb keeps it, with only in-frame sequences that have V and J called. A part of the clones is gone; compared with another copy, unresolved V genes explain less than half, and the rest is unexplained. For this sample the table gives over 55,000 clones, of which approximately 83% were detected only once. The top ten clones comprise 10% of the sample. Sequencing was done on a sample of peripheral blood. These receptors all come from a man in his fifties or sixties with COVID-19, enrolled during active disease.

V and J are TRBV7-2 and TRBJ1-4, with D perhaps matching TRBD1 (6 bases). This CDR3 spans 18 amino acids. Germline lookup yields CDR1 SGHTA and CDR2 FQGNSA. V was shortened by 1 base and J by 11 bases, with 26 bases between the two germline ends. CDR3 coding DNA: TGTGCCAGCAGCTTAGGGGTACCAGGGGAGATCGGTACCACGAAACTGTTTTTT. Translation: CASSLGVPGEIGTTKLFF.

The count of this clone is one. The chain has TRBV7-3 and TRBJ2-1; 14 nucleotides match TRBD2. Germline V lookup: CDR1 SGHTA, CDR2 FQGTGA. The CDR3 contains 18 residues. Trimming cost V 4 bases and J 10 bases; bases outside gene matches: 15. The DNA of the CDR3 is TGTGCCAGCAGCTCTGAACCAGTTGGGACTAGCGGGAGAGGGGAGCAGTTCTTC. Its protein product is CASSSEPVGTSGRGEQFF.

The rearrangement uses TRBV5-4 and TRBJ2-7; D unclear. This CDR3 has 12 amino acids. Trimming took off 1 base at V and 6 bases at J, with 8 bases between the two ends. The germline V gene encodes CDR1 SGHNT and CDR2 YYREEE (reference sequence). In DNA form, the CDR3 reads TGTGCCAGCAGCTTGCCCCTAAGCGAGCAGTACTTC. Translation: CASSLPLSEQYF.

The chain couples TRBV5-5 to TRBJ2-7, with D possibly matching TRBD2 (6 bases). Trimming took 4 bases from V and 2 from J, leaving 13 bases between them. CDR1 is SGHKS and CDR2 is YYEKEE in the germline V gene (reference sequence). CDR3 size: 14 residues. CDR3 DNA: TGTGCCAGCAGCCCCCACGGGGGACCCTACGAGCAGTACTTC. Translated, it gives CASSPHGGPYEQYF.

The chain recombines TRBV3-1 (or the pseudogene TRBV3-2) with TRBJ1-6; 8 nucleotides agree with TRBD1. The junction had 6 bases not matched to a gene; V was cut back by 4 bases and J by 7 bases. The length of the CDR3 is 15 residues. Germline V gene data show CDR1 as LGHDT and CDR2 as YNNKEL (reference sequence). This CDR3 reads CASSLQGAWNSPLHF. The DNA of the CDR3 is TGTGCCAGCAGCCTTCAGGGGGCATGGAATTCACCCCTCCACTTT.

This chain connects TRBV4-3 to TRBJ2-1; the match to TRBD2 covers 10 bases. V was pared by 4 bases and J by 4 bases, with 7 bases of the junction left unmatched. Germline-derived CDR1 and CDR2 are LGHNA and YSLEER. The CDR3 spans 16 residues. The CDR3 bases are TGCGCCAGCAGCCTTATAGCGGGAGGAAAATACAATGAGCAGTTCTTC. Translation gives CASSLIAGGKYNEQFF.

V and J are TRBV6-5 and TRBJ1-6, with TRBD1 as a possible D gene (6 bases). This CDR3 has 13 residues. Trimming stripped 5 bases from V and 10 bases from J, with 12 bases between. Germline V lookup: CDR1 MNHEY, CDR2 SVGAGI. The CDR3 is CASSNSGVSPLHF. CDR3 bases: TGTGCCAGCAGTAATTCAGGGGTGTCACCCCTCCACTTT.

The chain combines TRBV5-1 with TRBJ2-3; D is undetermined. This CDR3 has 15 amino acids. The germline CDR1 and CDR2 sequences are SGHRS and YFSETQ. V lost 0 bases, J lost 0 bases, and 8 bases lay in between. CDR3 sequence reads: CASSLAGQSTDTQYF. The CDR3 DNA reads TGCGCCAGCAGCTTGGCTGGGCAGAGCACAGATACGCAGTATTTT.

The V and J genes are TRBV12-3 or TRBV12-4 and TRBJ1-6, with D possibly being TRBD1 (5 bases). The V gene lost 4 bases and the J gene lost 9 bases, with 10 bases spanning the gap. The CDR3 spans 13 residues. This CDR3 is CASSSGVGSPLHF. The CDR3 DNA reads as TGTGCCAGCAGTTCGGGGGTGGGTTCACCCCTCCACTTT.

V gene TRBV6-5 combines with J gene TRBJ1-4; TRBD1 is a possible D gene (5 bases). V was clipped by 6 bases and J by 5 bases, with 16 bases between them. This CDR3 comprises 15 residues. Per the germline V gene, CDR1 is MNHEY and CDR2 is SVGAGI. The CDR3 DNA reads as TGTGCCAGCAGACCCTCATGGGGCACGAATGAAAAACTGTTTTTT. Its protein is CASRPSWGTNEKLFF.

The chain carries TRBV11-2 and TRBJ2-3; 9 bases fit TRBD2. Unmatched junction bases numbered 13, after V lost 4 bases and J lost 5 bases. Germline values: CDR1 SGHAT, CDR2 FQNNGV. The CDR3 extends over 17 amino acids. CDR3 in DNA: TGTGCCAGCAGCTCAGGCGCAGGCGGGAGGGCCCTAGATACGCAGTATTTT. It encodes CASSSGAGGRALDTQYF.

The genes are TRBV4-2 and TRBJ1-1; D not resolved. Trimming stripped 0 bases from V and 3 bases from J, with 5 bases between. The germline V gene encodes CDR1 LGHNA and CDR2 YNFKEQ. CDR3 length equals 13 residues. CDR3 DNA sequence: TGTGCCAGCAGCCAAGATCGGGACACTGAAGCTTTCTTT. Its protein is CASSQDRDTEAFF.

The chain links TRBV7-9 to TRBJ1-1; D uncertain. Germline V gives CDR1 SEHNR, CDR2 FQNEAQ (reference sequence). The CDR3 consists of 16 residues. V gave up 0 bases and J gave up 6 bases, with 17 bases separating them. The CDR3 protein is CASSLAGKELVPEAFF. The CDR3 bases are TGTGCCAGCAGCTTAGCTGGTAAGGAGTTGGTCCCTGAAGCTTTCTTT.

V and J are TRBV6-2 or TRBV6-3 and TRBJ2-7, with D possibly matching TRBD2 (5 bases). The V end lost 3 bases, the J end lost 6 bases, and 21 bases lay between the germline ends. In germline, CDR1 is MNHEY, CDR2 SVGEGT. The CDR3 runs to 16 residues. CDR3 bases: TGTGCCAGCAGTTATCTTCACGGGAAACCCGGCGGCGAGCAGTACTTC. This gives the protein CASSYLHGKPGGEQYF.

J is TRBJ1-4 and V is TRBV4-1, with D maybe TRBD1 (5 bases). Trimming shortened V by 3 bases and J by 7 bases, and 21 bases separated the two germline ends. Germline V gene lookup returns CDR1 MGHRA and CDR2 YSYEKL. The CDR3 has 17 residues. This CDR3 is CASSQGNIRAQGEKLFF. The CDR3 DNA reads TGCGCCAGCAGCCAGGGAAATATTCGCGCTCAGGGTGAAAAACTGTTTTTT.

The CDR3 sequence: CASSATERTDPNYGYTF. CDR3 coding DNA: TGTGCCAGCAGCGCTACCGAGAGGACAGATCCTAACTATGGCTACACCTTC. The genes are TRBV9 and TRBJ1-2; tentatively, D is TRBD1 (6 bases). Looked up from germline, CDR1 is SGDLS and CDR2 is YYNGEE. The V gene lost 3 bases and the J gene lost 0 bases, with 18 bases spanning the gap. The CDR3 totals 17 residues.

This rearrangement joins TRBV9 to TRBJ2-7, with a possible D match to TRBD2 (5 bases). The CDR3 spans 14 residues. Germline CDR1 and CDR2: SGDLS and YYNGEE. V shed 4 bases and J shed 2 bases, with 13 bases lying between them. CDR3 bases: TGTGCCAGCAGCCCCGGACTGCTCCCCTACGAGCAGTACTTC. As protein: CASSPGLLPYEQYF.

This clone showed up just a few times. The chain carries TRBV9 and TRBJ1-2; TRBD1 matches at 7 bases. This CDR3 is built from 17 residues. The germline CDR1 and CDR2 sequences are SGDLS and YYNGEE. Losses at the gene ends were 5 bases for V and 0 bases for J; bases not matched to a gene: 13. CDR3 protein: CASRGPGGTGANYGYTF. The CDR3 nucleotides are TGTGCCAGCAGGGGCCCAGGGGGAACAGGAGCTAACTATGGCTACACCTTC. Combining the CDR3 with reference TRBV9 and TRBJ1-2 gives the whole variable domain DSGVTQTPKHLITATGQRVTLRCSPRSGDLSVYWYQQSLDQGLQFLIQYYNGEERAKGNILERFSAQQFPDLHSELNLSSLELGDSALYFCASRGPGGTGANYGYTFGSGTRLTVV.

The J gene is TRBJ2-3, the V gene TRBV5-5; D not certain. CDR3 length: 16 amino acids. Trimming shortened V by 0 bases and J by 0 bases, and 11 bases separated the two germline ends. Germline CDR1 is SGHKS and CDR2 is YYEKEE (reference sequence). The CDR3 DNA reads as TGTGCCAGCAGCTTGGTGGCGGCCAGTAGCACAGATACGCAGTATTTT. This translates into CASSLVAASSTDTQYF.

The gene calls are TRBV24-1 and TRBJ2-7, with TRBD2 matching 7 bases. The CDR3 runs 13 residues. The germline V gene has CDR1 KGHDR and CDR2 SFDVKD. The junction had 1 base not matched to a gene; V was cut back by 4 bases and J by 2 bases. CDR3 DNA: TGTGCCACCAGTGACGGGGGGACCTACGAGCAGTACTTC. It is translated as CATSDGGTYEQYF.